Each of the 20 T cell receptor beta chains below was sequenced from the same sample in a study of shared clonotypes between healthy human individuals. Generated by immunoSEQ multiplex PCR, the TCRdb table keeps only in-frame clones and is missing some. The sample carries roughly 2.5 million clones, over 85% recorded once. Sequences were obtained from naive CD4+ T cells sorted from blood. Subset given: CD45RA+ positively selected. The receptors here all came from a man younger than 35 in good health.

V is TRBV2 and J is TRBJ1-5; 9 bases match TRBD1. This CDR3 region has 14 residues. Trimming at V came to 5 bases and at J to 5 bases, leaving 4 bases not matched to a gene. Germline loops: CDR1 SNHLY, CDR2 FYNNEI. The CDR3 protein is CASSWDRADQPQHF. The CDR3 bases are TGTGCCAGCAGTTGGGACAGGGCTGATCAGCCCCAGCATTTT. The whole variable domain, remainder taken from reference TRBV2 and TRBJ1-5, is EPEVTQTPSHQVTQMGQEVILRCVPISNHLYFYWYRQILGQKVEFLVSFYNNEISEKSEIFDDQFSVERPDGSNFTLKIRSTKLEDSAMYFCASSWDRADQPQHFGDGTRLSIL.

The chain employs TRBV30 and TRBJ1-1; D is unclear. Trimming removed 4 bases from V and 4 bases from J, with 7 bases in between. CDR1 GTSNPN and CDR2 SVGIG come from the germline V gene (reference sequence). The CDR3 is made up of 11 amino acids. The CDR3 protein is CAWTVGTEAFF. DNA of the CDR3: TGTGCCTGGACCGTGGGCACTGAAGCTTTCTTT. Looking up the rest from reference TRBV30 and TRBJ1-1 gives the full variable domain: SQTIHQWPATLVQPVGSPLSLECTVEGTSNPNLYWYRQAAGRGLQLLFYSVGIGQISSEVPQNLSASRPQDRQFILSSKKLLLSDSGFYLCAWTVGTEAFFGQGTRLTVV.

The chain uses TRBV5-1 and TRBJ2-1, with D tentatively TRBD1 (6 bases). The CDR3 spans 15 residues. Trimming cost V 0 bases and J 7 bases, with 14 bases left between them. Germline CDR1 is SGHRS and CDR2 is YFSETQ. For the CDR3, the DNA is TGCGCCAGCAGCTTGGCCTATTGGGGGCAAAATGAGCAGTTCTTC. Amino acid sequence: CASSLAYWGQNEQFF.

The J gene is TRBJ1-4, the V gene TRBV9, with 7 nucleotides matching TRBD1. V was pared by 0 bases and J by 8 bases, with 7 bases of the junction left unmatched. This CDR3 region has 15 residues. CDR1 SGDLS and CDR2 YYNGEE come from the germline V gene. The CDR3 nucleotides are TGTGCCAGCAGCGTAGAGACAGGGAGCCACGAAAAACTGTTTTTT. Translation: CASSVETGSHEKLFF.

Turning to this clone: Other DNA sequences in this specimen translate into the identical CDR3. The chain carries TRBV7-2 and TRBJ2-1; 10 nucleotides align to TRBD1. Germline CDR1 reads SGHTA; CDR2 reads FQGNSA. Trimming took 5 bases from V and 2 from J; bases not matched to a gene: 3. The CDR3 sequence is 15 residues long. The chain's CDR3 is CASSPDRGPYNEQFF. The CDR3 DNA reads as TGTGCCAGCAGCCCCGACAGGGGGCCCTACAATGAGCAGTTCTTC.

The chain uses TRBV6-5 and TRBJ1-1, with a tentative D call TRBD1 (6 bases). CDR1 MNHEY and CDR2 SVGAGI come from the germline V gene. Trimming cost V 10 bases and J 11 bases, with 23 bases left between them. The CDR3 has 13 residues. The CDR3 DNA follows: TGTGCCACCAGGGTCTCCTCAAGGGGGTATGCTTTCTTT. This translates into CATRVSSRGYAFF.

The gene calls are TRBV13 and TRBJ2-7, with 9 bases lining up with TRBD2. The ends lost 8 bases at V and 1 base at J; junction bases unmatched: 9. This CDR3 spans 15 amino acids. The germline V gene has CDR1 PRHDT and CDR2 FYEKMQ (reference sequence). In DNA, the CDR3 is TGTGCCAGCTCCCGGCGGGAGGGTCTTTCCTACGAGCAGTACTTC. It encodes CASSRREGLSYEQYF.

The rearrangement joins TRBV6-5 to TRBJ1-2, with D maybe TRBD1 (6 bases). The CDR3 extends over 11 amino acids. In germline, CDR1 is MNHEY, CDR2 SVGAGI. V was clipped by 8 bases and J by 6 bases, with 10 bases between them. Here the CDR3 reads CASGGIDGYTF. The CDR3 DNA reads as TGTGCCAGCGGGGGCATTGATGGCTACACCTTC.

The rearrangement joins TRBV6-5 to TRBJ2-3; D might be TRBD2 (5 bases). V was pared by 9 bases and J by 1 base, with 11 bases between. Germline V lookup: CDR1 MNHEY, CDR2 SVGAGI. The CDR3 consists of 13 residues. DNA of the CDR3: TGTGCCAGGAGGGCAGGTCGCACAGATACGCAGTATTTT. Its translation is CARRAGRTDTQYF.

The gene calls are TRBV6-1 and TRBJ1-3; no clear D. Germline V gene sequence: CDR1 MNHNS, CDR2 SASEGT. The length of the CDR3 is 14 residues. V gave up 4 bases and J gave up 3 bases, with 10 bases separating them. This CDR3 reads CASSATYHGNTIYF. Written as DNA, the CDR3 is TGTGCCAGCAGTGCGACGTACCATGGAAACACCATATATTTT.

The rearrangement links TRBV10-3 to TRBJ1-5, with D unresolved. Trimming took 0 bases from V and 0 from J, leaving 6 bases between them. Germline lookup yields CDR1 ENHRY and CDR2 SYGVKD. The CDR3 contains 15 residues. The CDR3 DNA is TGTGCCATCAGTGAGTCTACGCATAGCAATCAGCCCCAGCATTTT. Translated: CAISESTHSNQPQHF.

The CDR3 nucleotides read TGTGCCAGCAGCTTTGGCGGGGCTATCTACGAGCAGTACTTC. Its translation: CASSFGGAIYEQYF. The V and J genes are TRBV7-2 and TRBJ2-7; D may be TRBD2 (6 bases). The CDR3 sequence is 14 residues long. Per germline, CDR1 SGHTA and CDR2 FQGNSA. Trimming left V 3 bases short and J 3 bases short, with 12 bases between.

V is TRBV18 and J is TRBJ1-4; TRBD1 matches at 8 bases. V dropped 2 bases and J dropped 4; count of bases not matched to a gene: 9. The CDR3 has 17 residues. The germline V gene has CDR1 KGHSH and CDR2 LQKENI. Here the CDR3 DNA reads TGTGCCAGCTCACCAGTGGCTTTGGGACAGGATAATGAAAAACTGTTTTTT. The encoded protein is CASSPVALGQDNEKLFF.

The V call is TRBV5-4, the J call TRBJ2-5; D is tentatively TRBD1 or TRBD2 (7 bases each). This CDR3 comprises 15 residues. Germline values: CDR1 SGHNT, CDR2 YYREEE (reference sequence). V was shortened by 2 bases and J by 4 bases, with 15 bases between the two germline ends. The CDR3 region has the DNA TGTGCCAGCAGCTTAACGACAGGGAGGGGAGAGACCCAGTACTTC. It encodes CASSLTTGRGETQYF.

This clone was seen just once. This chain uses TRBV5-1 with TRBJ2-5; D is possibly TRBD2 (5 bases). V was pared by 4 bases and J by 1 base, with 20 bases between. The CDR3 consists of 17 residues. Germline lookup yields CDR1 SGHRS and CDR2 YFSETQ. In nucleotides, the CDR3 is TGCGCCAGCAGCCCTAGCCGGACCGCCGGGATCCAAGAGACCCAGTACTTC. This codes for CASSPSRTAGIQETQYF.

This clone has only one observation. The junction departs from the called germline gene at one end, perhaps through a read error. V is TRBV7-7 and J is TRBJ2-3; D remains ambiguous. The CDR3 has 13 residues. Germline V CDR1 and CDR2: SSHAT, FNYEAQ (reference sequence). CDR3 sequence reads: CASSAYSADTQYF. For the CDR3, the DNA is TGTGCTAGCAGCGCGTACTCGGCAGATACGCAGTATTTT.

The gene calls are TRBV2 and TRBJ2-1; 9 bases map to TRBD2. Germline V gene data show CDR1 as SNHLY and CDR2 as FYNNEI. Unmatched junction bases numbered 11, after V lost 7 bases and J lost 4 bases. The CDR3 has 16 amino acids. CDR3 bases: TGTGCCAGCATCCCCAATAGCGGGGGAACTTACAATGAGCAGTTCTTC. Translated: CASIPNSGGTYNEQFF.

The chain couples TRBV7-8 to TRBJ2-1, with 7 bases aligning to TRBD2. The ends lost 0 bases at V and 8 bases at J; junction bases unmatched: 10. Germline V gene data show CDR1 as SGHVS and CDR2 as FQNEAQ. This CDR3 contains 16 residues. Here the CDR3 reads CASSLAGLVRSHEQFF. In DNA, the CDR3 is TGTGCCAGCAGCTTAGCCGGACTAGTTAGGTCGCATGAGCAGTTCTTC.

This chain uses TRBV27 with TRBJ1-6; 9 bases agree with TRBD1. The CDR3 totals 15 residues. CDR1 and CDR2 (germline): MNHEY, SMNVEV (reference sequence). V lost 5 bases, J lost 10 bases, and 9 bases stayed unmatched. The CDR3 here is CASSPGQGVGSPLHF. CDR3 coding DNA: TGTGCCAGCAGTCCGGGACAGGGAGTCGGGTCACCCCTCCACTTT.

The chain employs TRBV7-8 and TRBJ2-7, with D possibly matching TRBD1 (5 bases). CDR1 and CDR2 (germline): SGHVS, FQNEAQ. The germline V and J ends were trimmed by 5 bases and 3 bases, with 14 bases remaining between them. The CDR3 runs 14 residues. The CDR3: CASSRQSVGYEQYF. Here the CDR3 DNA reads TGTGCCAGCAGCCGACAGAGTGTTGGCTACGAGCAGTACTTC.